This TCR beta chain came from a study of CD8+ T cells in alopecia areata. Study-level background: The investigators scored severity in treated patients by the percentage of affected scalp area. Study results and limitations: Patients shared TCRs less clearly than mice did, possibly owing to HLA.

In germline, CDR1 is SNHLY, CDR2 FYNNEI. The CDR3 contains 14 residues. Between the trimmed V and J ends, which lost 8 bases and 5 bases, there was a span of 15 bases. Treatment: oral pan-JAK inhibitor, 5-10 mg twice daily. The authors extracted RNA and reverse transcribed it into cDNA as the sequencing template. Method: immunoSEQ multiplex PCR; TCRdb's copy keeps in-frame clones and lacks some. The table has 200,000 to 250,000 clones, more than 55% seen once; the top ten hold roughly 1.2%. This clone was counted a few times. The antigen is unknown. V is TRBV2 and J is TRBJ2-2; the D gene is possibly TRBD2 (5 bases). The clonotype originates from a human donor with alopecia areata. Here the sequenced sample was CD4+ T cells sorted from blood, taken at week 44, from a patient treated with tofacitinib. The DNA of the CDR3 is TGTGCCAGCTATAGAGAACCGGGGACCGGGGAGCTGTTTTTT. This translates into CASYREPGTGELFF.